A selection of T cell receptor beta chains follows, all from one sample in a study of control samples from healthy donors and cancer patients. The data were produced by immunoSEQ multiplex PCR, yet TCRdb's version contains in-frame clones alone and is incomplete. Among 75,000 to 95,000 clones listed, roughly 91% were seen once. The sequenced sample was PBMCs. The receptors shown here come from a woman aged 50 to 60 with colorectal cancer. CDR3s include the opening cysteine and the closing phenylalanine or tryptophan. The D gene is left open where the match is weak. Clone size, where shown, is once, few, many, or a class for clones that have expanded.

TRBV24-1	TRBJ1-5	.	.	CATRQAPDQPQHF	TGTGCCACCCGACAGGCCCCAGATCAGCCCCAGCATTTT
TRBV7-8	TRBJ2-3	once	.	CASSLRTDTQYF	TGTGCCAGCAGCCTCCGCACAGATACGCAGTATTTT
TRBV21-1	TRBJ2-1	.	.	CASSKVCGGSSYNEQFF	TGTGCCAGCAGCAAAGTCTGCGGGGGGAGCTCCTACAATGAGCAGTTCTTC
TRBV4-3	TRBJ2-3	once	.	CASSQERQYTQYF	TGCGCCAGCAGCCAGGAGAGACAGTATACGCAGTATTTT
TRBV6-2/TRBV6-3	TRBJ2-2	once	.	CASSYKASVNTGELFF	TGTGCCAGCAGTTACAAGGCTAGCGTAAACACCGGGGAGCTGTTTTTT
TRBV6-5	TRBJ1-4	.	.	CASSQIDEKLFF	TGTGCCAGCAGCCAAATTGATGAAAAACTGTTTTTT
TRBV29-1	TRBJ1-5	.	.	CSARRTPSQPQHF	TGCAGCGCCCGCCGGACTCCTAGTCAGCCCCAGCATTTT
TRBV24-1	TRBJ2-3	.	TRBD1	CATSDSGQGREDTQYF	TGTGCCACCAGTGACTCGGGACAGGGAAGAGAAGATACGCAGTATTTT
TRBV27	TRBJ1-1	.	.	CASSRTDGGRNTEAFF	TGTGCCAGCAGTCGGACCGACGGGGGGCGGAACACTGAAGCTTTCTTT
TRBV6-1	TRBJ2-1	.	.	CASSPGFEQFF	TGTGCCAGCAGTCCAGGGTTCGAGCAGTTCTTC